This T cell receptor beta chain was sequenced during a study of neurological immune-mediated disorders. Study-wide results and caveats: The study found the most TCR clonal expansion in HTLV-1-associated myelopathy and the least in multiple sclerosis, below healthy controls.

A remark on this clonotype: Its antigen is not identified.

Volunteers attending a blood bank in Maryland, USA, served as healthy controls. Germline lookup yields CDR1 SGHAT and CDR2 FQDESV (reference sequence). This CDR3 region has 15 residues. Germline trimming cut 5 bases from V and 7 bases from J; bases unmatched to any gene: 12. One entry per CDR3 protein results from TCRdb running MiXCR on the 5' RACE reads. This sample carries about 16,000 distinct CDR3 sequences, about 10% of them seen once, and the ten largest clones take more than 35%. The chain is built from TRBV11-1 and TRBJ2-7; 9 bases align to TRBD1. The TCR sequence derives from a man aged 50-60 years in good health. The sequencing input was CD8+ T cells from blood. The CDR3 sequence: CASSVNPQGAGEQYF. The CDR3 nucleotides are TGTGCCAGCAGCGTTAACCCACAGGGGGCAGGGGAGCAGTACTTC.